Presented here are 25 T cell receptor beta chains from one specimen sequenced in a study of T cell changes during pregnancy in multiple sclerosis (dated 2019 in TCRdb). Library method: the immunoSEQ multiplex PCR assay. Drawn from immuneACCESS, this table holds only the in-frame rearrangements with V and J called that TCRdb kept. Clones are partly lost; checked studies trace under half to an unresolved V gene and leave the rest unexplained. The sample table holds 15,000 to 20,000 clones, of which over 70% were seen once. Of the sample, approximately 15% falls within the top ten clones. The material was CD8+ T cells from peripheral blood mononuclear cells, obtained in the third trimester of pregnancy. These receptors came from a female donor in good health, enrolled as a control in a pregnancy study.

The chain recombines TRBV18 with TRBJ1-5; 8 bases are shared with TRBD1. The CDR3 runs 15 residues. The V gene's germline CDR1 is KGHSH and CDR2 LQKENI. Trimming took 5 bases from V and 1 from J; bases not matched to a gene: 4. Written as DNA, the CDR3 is TGTGCCAGCTCAGCGACAGGGGAAAGCAATCAGCCCCAGCATTTT. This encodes CASSATGESNQPQHF. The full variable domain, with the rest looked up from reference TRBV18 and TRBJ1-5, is NAGVMQNPRHLVRRRGQEARLRCSPMKGHSHVYWYRQLPEEGLKFMVYLQKENIIDESGMPKERFSAEFPKEGPSILRIQQVVRGDSAAYFCASSATGESNQPQHFGDGTRLSIL.

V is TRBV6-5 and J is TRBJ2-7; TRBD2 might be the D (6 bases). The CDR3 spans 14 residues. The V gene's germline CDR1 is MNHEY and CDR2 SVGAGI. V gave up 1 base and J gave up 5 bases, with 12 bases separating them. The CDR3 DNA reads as TGTGCCAGCAGTTACTTAGGGGAGGAAGACGAGCAGTACTTC. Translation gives CASSYLGEEDEQYF.

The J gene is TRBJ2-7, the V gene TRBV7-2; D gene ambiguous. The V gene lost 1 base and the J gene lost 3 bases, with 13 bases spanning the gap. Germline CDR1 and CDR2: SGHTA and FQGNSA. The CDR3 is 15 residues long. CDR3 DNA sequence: TGTGCCAGCAGCTTAGACGGCAGTACAGTCTACGAGCAGTACTTC. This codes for CASSLDGSTVYEQYF.

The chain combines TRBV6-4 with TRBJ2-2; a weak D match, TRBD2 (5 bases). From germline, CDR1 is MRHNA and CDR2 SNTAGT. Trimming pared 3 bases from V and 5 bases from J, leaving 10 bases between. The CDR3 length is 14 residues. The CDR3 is CASSDEGQTGELFF. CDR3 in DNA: TGTGCCAGCAGTGATGAGGGCCAGACCGGGGAGCTGTTTTTT.

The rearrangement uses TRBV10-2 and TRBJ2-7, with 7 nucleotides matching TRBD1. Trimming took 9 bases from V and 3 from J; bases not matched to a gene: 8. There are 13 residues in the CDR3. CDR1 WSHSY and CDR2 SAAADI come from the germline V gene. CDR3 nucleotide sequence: TGCGCCAGTTTCGGAGACAGGGACTACGAGCAGTACTTC. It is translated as CASFGDRDYEQYF.

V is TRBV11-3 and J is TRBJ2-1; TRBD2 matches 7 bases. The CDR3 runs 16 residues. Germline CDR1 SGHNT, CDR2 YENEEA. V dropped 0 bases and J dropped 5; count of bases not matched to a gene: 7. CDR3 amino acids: CASSLDKLARNNEQFF. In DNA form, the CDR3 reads TGTGCCAGCAGCTTAGACAAACTAGCGCGGAACAATGAGCAGTTCTTC. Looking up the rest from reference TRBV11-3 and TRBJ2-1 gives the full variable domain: EAGVVQSPRYKIIEKKQPVAFWCNPISGHNTLYWYLQNLGQGPELLIRYENEEAVDDSQLPKDRFSAERLKGVDSTLKIQPAELGDSAVYLCASSLDKLARNNEQFFGPGTRLTVL.

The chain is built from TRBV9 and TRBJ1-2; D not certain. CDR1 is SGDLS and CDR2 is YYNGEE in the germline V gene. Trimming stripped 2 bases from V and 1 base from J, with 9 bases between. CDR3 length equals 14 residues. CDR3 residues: CASSVGGINYGYTF. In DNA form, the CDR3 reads TGTGCCAGCAGCGTCGGCGGGATTAACTATGGCTACACCTTC.

This chain's CDR3 is CASSLSRFDNEQFF. CDR3 nucleotides: TGTGCCAGCAGTTTATCCCGTTTCGACAATGAGCAGTTCTTC. The chain combines TRBV28 with TRBJ2-1; no firm D call. The V and J ends lost 1 base and 5 bases respectively, with 9 bases between them. Germline V gene sequence: CDR1 MDHEN, CDR2 SYDVKM. The length of the CDR3 is 14 residues.

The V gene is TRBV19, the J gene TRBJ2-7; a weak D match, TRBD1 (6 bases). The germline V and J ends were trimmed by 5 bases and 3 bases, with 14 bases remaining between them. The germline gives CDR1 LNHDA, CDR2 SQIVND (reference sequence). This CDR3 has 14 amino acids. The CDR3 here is CASSPRQEFYEQYF. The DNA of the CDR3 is TGTGCCAGTAGTCCGAGACAGGAGTTCTACGAGCAGTACTTC.

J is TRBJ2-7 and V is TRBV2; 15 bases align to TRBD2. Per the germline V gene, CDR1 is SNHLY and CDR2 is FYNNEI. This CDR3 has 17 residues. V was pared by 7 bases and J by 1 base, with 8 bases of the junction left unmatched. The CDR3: CASIQGLAGGQSYEQYF. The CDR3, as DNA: TGTGCCAGCATCCAGGGACTAGCGGGGGGCCAGTCCTACGAGCAGTACTTC.

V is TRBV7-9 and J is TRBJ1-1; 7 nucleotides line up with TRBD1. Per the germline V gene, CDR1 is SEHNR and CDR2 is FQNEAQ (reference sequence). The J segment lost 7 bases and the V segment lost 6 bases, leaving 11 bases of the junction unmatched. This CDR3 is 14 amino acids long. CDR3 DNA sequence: TGTGCCAGCAGTACCTCCGGGACAGATCTTGAAGCTTTCTTT. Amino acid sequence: CASSTSGTDLEAFF.

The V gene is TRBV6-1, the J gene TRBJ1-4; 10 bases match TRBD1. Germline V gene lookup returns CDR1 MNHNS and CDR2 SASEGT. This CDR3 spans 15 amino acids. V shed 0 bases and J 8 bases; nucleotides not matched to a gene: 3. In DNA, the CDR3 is TGTGCCAGCAGTGAAGCCGGGACAGGGGCAGAAAAACTGTTTTTT. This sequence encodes CASSEAGTGAEKLFF.

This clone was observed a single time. This CDR3 is CASSEPQENQPQHF. The CDR3 DNA is TGTGCCAGCAGTGAGCCTCAGGAAAATCAGCCCCAGCATTTT. The chain employs TRBV25-1 and TRBJ1-5; D remains ambiguous. V was cut by 3 bases and J by 4 bases, with 10 bases left in between. Germline lookup yields CDR1 MGHDK and CDR2 SYGVNS. The CDR3 runs to 14 residues. The full variable domain, with the rest looked up from reference TRBV25-1 and TRBJ1-5, is EADIYQTPRYLVIGTGKKITLECSQTMGHDKMYWYQQDPGMELHLIHYSYGVNSTEKGDLSSESTVSRIRTEHFPLTLESARPSHTSQYLCASSEPQENQPQHFGDGTRLSIL.

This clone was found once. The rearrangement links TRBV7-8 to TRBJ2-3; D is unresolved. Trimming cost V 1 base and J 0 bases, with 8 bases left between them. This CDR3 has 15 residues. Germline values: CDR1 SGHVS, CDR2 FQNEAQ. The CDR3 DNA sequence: TGTGCCAGCAGCTTAGGGTACGGTAGCACAGATACGCAGTATTTT. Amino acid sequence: CASSLGYGSTDTQYF. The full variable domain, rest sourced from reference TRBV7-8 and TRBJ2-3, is GAGVSQSPRYKVAKRGQDVALRCDPISGHVSLFWYQQALGQGPEFLTYFQNEAQLDKSGLPSDRFFAERPEGSVSTLKIQRTQQEDSAVYLCASSLGYGSTDTQYFGPGTRLTVL.

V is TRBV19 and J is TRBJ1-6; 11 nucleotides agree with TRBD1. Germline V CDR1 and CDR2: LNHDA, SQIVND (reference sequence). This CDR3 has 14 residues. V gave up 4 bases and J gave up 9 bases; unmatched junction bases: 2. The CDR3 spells CASSSGTGGSPLHF. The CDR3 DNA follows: TGTGCCAGTAGTAGCGGGACAGGGGGTTCACCCCTCCACTTT. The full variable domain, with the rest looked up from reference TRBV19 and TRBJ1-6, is DGGITQSPKYLFRKEGQNVTLSCEQNLNHDAMYWYRQDPGQGLRLIYYSQIVNDFQKGDIAEGYSVSREKKESFPLTVTSAQKNPTAFYLCASSSGTGGSPLHFGNGTRLTVT.

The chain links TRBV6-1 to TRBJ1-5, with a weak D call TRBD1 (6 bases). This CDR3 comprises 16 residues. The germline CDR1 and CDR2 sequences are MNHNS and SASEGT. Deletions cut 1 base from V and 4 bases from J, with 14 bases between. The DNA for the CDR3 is TGTGCCAGCAGTGAAGTCGGGGGGGCCGGAAATCAGCCCCAGCATTTT. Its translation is CASSEVGGAGNQPQHF.

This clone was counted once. The CDR3 region has the DNA TGTGCCAGCAGTTTAACCGGGGTAGGCGATACGCAGTATTTT. The encoded protein is CASSLTGVGDTQYF. The chain combines TRBV28 with TRBJ2-3; D may be TRBD2 (5 bases). This CDR3 region has 14 residues. Germline CDR1 MDHEN, CDR2 SYDVKM. With 2 bases removed from V and 6 bases from J, the gap between germline ends came to 12 bases.

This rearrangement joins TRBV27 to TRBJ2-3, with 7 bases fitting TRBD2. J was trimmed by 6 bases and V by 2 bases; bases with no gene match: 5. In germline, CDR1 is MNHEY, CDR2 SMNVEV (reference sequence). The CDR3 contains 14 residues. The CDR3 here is CASSLGGSFDTQYF. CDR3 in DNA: TGTGCCAGCAGTTTAGGCGGGAGCTTCGATACGCAGTATTTT.

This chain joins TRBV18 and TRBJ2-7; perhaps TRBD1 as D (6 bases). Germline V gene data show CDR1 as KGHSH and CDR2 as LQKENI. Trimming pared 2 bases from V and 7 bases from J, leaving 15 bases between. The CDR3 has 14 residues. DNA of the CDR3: TGTGCCAGCTCACCAGTACAGGGAATGTGGGAGCAGTACTTC. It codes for CASSPVQGMWEQYF.

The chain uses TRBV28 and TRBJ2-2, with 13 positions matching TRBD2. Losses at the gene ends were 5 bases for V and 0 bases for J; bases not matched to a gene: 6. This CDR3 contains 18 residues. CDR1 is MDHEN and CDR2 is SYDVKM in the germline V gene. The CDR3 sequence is CASSPWTSGGPNTGELFF. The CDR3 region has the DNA TGTGCCAGCAGTCCATGGACTAGCGGGGGACCGAACACCGGGGAGCTGTTTTTT.

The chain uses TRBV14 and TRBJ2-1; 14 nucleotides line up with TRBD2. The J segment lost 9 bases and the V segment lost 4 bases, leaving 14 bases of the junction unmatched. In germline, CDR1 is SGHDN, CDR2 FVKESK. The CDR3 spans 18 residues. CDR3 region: CASSPSWGLAGALSEQFF. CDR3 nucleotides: TGTGCCAGCAGCCCTTCTTGGGGACTAGCGGGAGCCCTCAGTGAGCAGTTCTTC.

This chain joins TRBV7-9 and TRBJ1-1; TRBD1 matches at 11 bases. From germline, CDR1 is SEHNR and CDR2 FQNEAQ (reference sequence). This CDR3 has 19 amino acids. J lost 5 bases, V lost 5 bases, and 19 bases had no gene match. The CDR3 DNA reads TGTGCCAGCAGCAATGTGGGTGGGACAGGGGGAAGCGTGGAGACTGAAGCTTTCTTT. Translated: CASSNVGGTGGSVETEAFF.

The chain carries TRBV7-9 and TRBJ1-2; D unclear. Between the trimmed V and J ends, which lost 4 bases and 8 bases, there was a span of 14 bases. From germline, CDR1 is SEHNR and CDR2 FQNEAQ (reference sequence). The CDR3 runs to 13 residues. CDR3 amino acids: CASSSSGEWGYTF. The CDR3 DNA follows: TGTGCCAGCAGCTCCTCCGGGGAATGGGGCTACACCTTC.

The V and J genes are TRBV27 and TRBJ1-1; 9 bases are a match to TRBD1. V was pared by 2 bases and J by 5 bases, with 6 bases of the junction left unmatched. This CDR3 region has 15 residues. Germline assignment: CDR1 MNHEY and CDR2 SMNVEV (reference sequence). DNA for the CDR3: TGTGCCAGCAGTTTAACAGGACAGGGGTGGACTGAAGCTTTCTTT. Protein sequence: CASSLTGQGWTEAFF.

The CDR3 region is CASSLTSGGLFNEQFF. In DNA, the CDR3 is TGTGCCAGCAGTTTAACTAGCGGGGGTCTATTCAATGAGCAGTTCTTC. The V and J genes are TRBV27 and TRBJ2-1, with TRBD2 matching 11 bases. V was pared by 2 bases and J by 6 bases, with 6 bases of the junction left unmatched. Per the germline V gene, CDR1 is MNHEY and CDR2 is SMNVEV (reference sequence). This CDR3 has 16 residues.